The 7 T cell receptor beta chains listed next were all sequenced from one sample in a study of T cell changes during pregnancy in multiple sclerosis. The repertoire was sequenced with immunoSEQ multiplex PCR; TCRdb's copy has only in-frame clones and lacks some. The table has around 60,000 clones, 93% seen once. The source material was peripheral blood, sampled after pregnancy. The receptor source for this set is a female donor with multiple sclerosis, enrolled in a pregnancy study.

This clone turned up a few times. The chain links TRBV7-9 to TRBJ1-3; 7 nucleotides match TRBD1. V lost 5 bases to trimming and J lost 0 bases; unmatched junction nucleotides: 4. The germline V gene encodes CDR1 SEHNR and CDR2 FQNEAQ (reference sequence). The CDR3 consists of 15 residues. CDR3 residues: CASSATGYSGNTIYF. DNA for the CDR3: TGTGCCAGCAGCGCGACAGGGTACTCTGGAAACACCATATATTTT.

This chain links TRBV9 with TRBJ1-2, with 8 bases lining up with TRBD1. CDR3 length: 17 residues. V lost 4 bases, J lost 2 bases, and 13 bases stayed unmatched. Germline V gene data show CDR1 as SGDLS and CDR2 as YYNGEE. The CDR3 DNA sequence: TGTGCCAGCAGCCCCCGAACAGGACAGGGACTCAACTATGGCTACACCTTC. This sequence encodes CASSPRTGQGLNYGYTF.

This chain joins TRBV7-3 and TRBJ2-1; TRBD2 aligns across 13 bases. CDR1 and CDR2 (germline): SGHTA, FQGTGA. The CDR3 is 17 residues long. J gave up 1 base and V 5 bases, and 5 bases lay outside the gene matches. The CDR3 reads CASSTGTSGISYNEQFF. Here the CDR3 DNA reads TGTGCCAGCAGCACCGGGACTAGCGGGATTTCCTACAATGAGCAGTTCTTC.

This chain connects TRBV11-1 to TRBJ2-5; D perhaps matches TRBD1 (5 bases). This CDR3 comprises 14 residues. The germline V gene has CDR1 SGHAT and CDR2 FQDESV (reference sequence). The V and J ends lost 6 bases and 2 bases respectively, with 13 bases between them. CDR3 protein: CASSPRQNQETQYF. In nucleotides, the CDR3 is TGTGCCAGCAGTCCTAGACAGAATCAAGAGACCCAGTACTTC.

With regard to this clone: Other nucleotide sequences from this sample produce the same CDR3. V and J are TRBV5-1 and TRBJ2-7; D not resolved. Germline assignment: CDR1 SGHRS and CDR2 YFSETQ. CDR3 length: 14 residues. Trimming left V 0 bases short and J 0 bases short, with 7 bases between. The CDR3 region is CASSLVGSSYEQYF. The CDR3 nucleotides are TGCGCCAGCAGCTTGGTGGGCAGCTCCTACGAGCAGTACTTC.

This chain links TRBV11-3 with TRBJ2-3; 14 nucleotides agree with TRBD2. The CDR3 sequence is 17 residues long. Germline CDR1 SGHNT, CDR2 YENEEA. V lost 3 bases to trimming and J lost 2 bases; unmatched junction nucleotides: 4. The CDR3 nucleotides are TGTGCCAGCAGCTTCGGGACTAGCGGGAGAGACACAGATACGCAGTATTTT. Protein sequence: CASSFGTSGRDTDTQYF.

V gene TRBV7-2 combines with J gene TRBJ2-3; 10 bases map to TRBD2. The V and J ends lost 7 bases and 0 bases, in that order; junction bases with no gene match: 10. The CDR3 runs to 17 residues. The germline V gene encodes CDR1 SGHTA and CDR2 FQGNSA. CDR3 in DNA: TGTGCCAGCACCCAATGGACTAGCGGTGTTAGCACAGATACGCAGTATTTT. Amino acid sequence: CASTQWTSGVSTDTQYF. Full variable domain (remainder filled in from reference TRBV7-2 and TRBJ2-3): GAGVSQSPSNKVTEKGKDVELRCDPISGHTALYWYRQSLGQGLEFLIYFQGNSAPDKSGLPSDRFSAERTGGSVSTLTIQRTQQEDSAVYLCASTQWTSGVSTDTQYFGPGTRLTVL.